Given below is one T cell receptor (beta chain) in context. Receiving focal radiation plus CTLA-4 blockade with ipilimumab were patients who had chemo-refractory metastatic non-small-cell lung cancer. The CDR3 is 12 residues long. V trimming: 9 bases; J trimming: 6 bases; junction bases outside the gene matches: 4. Germline CDR1 is LGHNT and CDR2 is FRNRAP. The data were taken from a study of radiotherapy plus CTLA-4 blockade in lung cancer. Study details: Among all patients, about 19% showed objective responses, while approximately 30% had disease control.

The method was immunoSEQ multiplex PCR; TCRdb's version includes in-frame clones alone and lacks a portion of them. The sample yields 20,000 to 30,000 clones, about 71% seen once. The TCR sequence derives from a human donor with non-small cell lung cancer whose response to radiotherapy plus ipilimumab could not be evaluated. The chain is built from TRBV12-5 and TRBJ1-4; 7 bases fit TRBD1. This specimen consisted of peripheral blood, obtained from a patient treated with radiotherapy plus ipilimumab. The DNA for the CDR3 is TGTGCTAGCACAGGGGTATATGAAAAACTGTTTTTT. Translating gives CASTGVYEKLFF.